Listed below are T cell receptor beta chains from one sample, sequenced in a study of graft-versus-host responses after intestinal transplantation. Sequencing was performed with immunoSEQ multiplex PCR; in TCRdb, only in-frame clones are kept and a portion is missing. Seen here are about 18,000 clones, approximately 80% observed once, and the top ten hold about 4%. The material was ileum tissue, obtained just under 600 days after intestinal transplantation. The receptors shown here come from a human patient who received an intestinal transplant, so some T cells may come from the graft donor. Both conserved end residues are part of each CDR3. The D gene is left open where the match is weak. The size entry is marked missing in some rows and otherwise reads once, few, many or a size class.

d_call	clone_size	j_call	v_call	cdr3_nt	cdr3_aa
.	.	TRBJ1-2	TRBV9	TGTGCCAGCAGCGTAGACAGGGTATATGGCTACACCTTC	CASSVDRVYGYTF
.	.	TRBJ2-5	TRBV7-7	TGTGCCAGCAGCTTAGCTGGGGGGCAGTTGACCCAGTACTTC	CASSLAGGQLTQYF
.	.	TRBJ2-7	TRBV20-1	TGCAGTGCTAGAAAGGGCGACGAGCAGTACTTC	CSARKGDEQYF
.	.	TRBJ2-5	TRBV7-6	TGTGCCAGCAGCTTAGCCGAGGCGGAGACCCAGTACTTC	CASSLAEAETQYF
.	.	TRBJ1-2	TRBV6-6	TGTGCCAGCAGTTTGGGCGGGGGCGCCTATGGCTACACCTTC	CASSLGGGAYGYTF
TRBD1	.	TRBJ1-2	TRBV27	TGTGCCAGCAGCAAATCCTGGGACAGGGGGGGTGGCTACACCTTC	CASSKSWDRGGGYTF
.	.	TRBJ1-6	TRBV30	TGTGCCTGGAGTGTTGTGGGGTTTTCTCCCCTCCACTTT	CAWSVVGFSPLHF
TRBD2	.	TRBJ2-7	TRBV10-3	TGTGCCATCAGAACGGGACTAGCGGGGGACGAGCAGTACTTC	CAIRTGLAGDEQYF
TRBD1	once	TRBJ1-2	TRBV7-3	TGTGCCAGCAGCACCCGACAGGGACATGGCTACACCTTC	CASSTRQGHGYTF
TRBD2	.	TRBJ2-5	TRBV12-5	TGTGCTAGTGGTCCAGGACTGAGCGGGAGCAACCAAGAGACCCAGTACTTC	CASGPGLSGSNQETQYF
.	.	TRBJ1-1	TRBV28	TGTGCCAGCAGGGCGTGGGTGGGGTTTGCCACTGAAGCTTTCTTT	CASRAWVGFATEAFF
.	.	TRBJ1-4	TRBV4-1	TGCGCCAGCAGCCAAGATCCTCACGGGGTAGAAGAAAAACTGTTTTTT	CASSQDPHGVEEKLFF
.	.	TRBJ2-2	TRBV9	TGTGCCAGCAGCGTACGCACCGGGGAGCTGTTTTTT	CASSVRTGELFF
.	few	TRBJ2-5	TRBV6-1	TGTGCCAGCAGTGAACTGGCGGAGACCCAGTACTTC	CASSELAETQYF
TRBD1	.	TRBJ1-2	TRBV4-1	TGCGCCAGCAGCCACTCTCTGGACAGGGGGCACGGTGGCTACACCTTC	CASSHSLDRGHGGYTF
.	.	TRBJ2-4	TRBV11-1	TGTGCCAGCAGCTTACGTTCGGCGTCCGATGACATTCAGTACTTC	CASSLRSASDDIQYF
.	.	TRBJ1-4	TRBV7-8	TGTGCCAGCAGCCTAGGTCCCGACATATACGAAAAACTGTTTTTT	CASSLGPDIYEKLFF
TRBD2	.	TRBJ2-7	TRBV2	TGTGCCAGCTCTATTGCGGGGGGGCCCTGCGAGCAGTACTTC	CASSIAGGPCEQYF
.	.	TRBJ1-4	TRBV4-1	TGCGCCAGCAGCCAAGAGCTAGGACAAGCCTTTAATGAAAAACTGTTTTTT	CASSQELGQAFNEKLFF
TRBD1	.	TRBJ2-2	TRBV5-4	TGTGCCAGCAGCTTACAGGGGGCGCGCGCCGGGGAGCTGTTTTTT	CASSLQGARAGELFF
TRBD2	.	TRBJ2-1	TRBV15	TGTGCCACCAGCAGAGATGGGGGTTGGCTAGCGGTCTACAATGAGCAGTTCTTC	CATSRDGGWLAVYNEQFF
TRBD2	.	TRBJ2-5	TRBV4-1	TGCGCCAGCAGCCAAGATTGGGCGGGGGTTGGGGAGACCCAGTACTTC	CASSQDWAGVGETQYF
.	.	TRBJ2-5	TRBV7-2	TGTGCCAGCAGCTTTAGCGGCTCTCAAGAGACCCAGTACTTC	CASSFSGSQETQYF
TRBD1	.	TRBJ1-3	TRBV11-1	TGTGCCAGCAGCTTGGGACAGATCTCTGGAAACACCATATATTTT	CASSLGQISGNTIYF
TRBD1	.	TRBJ1-5	TRBV5-1	TGCGCCAGCAGCCCTCTCCCGGGACAGGGGAATCAGCCCCAGCATTTT	CASSPLPGQGNQPQHF
.	.	TRBJ1-5	TRBV7-8	TGTGCCAGCAGCTCAATCAATCAGCCCCAGCATTTT	CASSSINQPQHF
.	few	TRBJ1-3	TRBV10-3	TGTGCCACACGGACCAGCAGAAACACCATATATTTT	CATRTSRNTIYF
.	.	TRBJ1-1	TRBV30	TGTGCCTGGAGTGTATTTCCATTACTGAACACTGAAGCTTTCTTT	CAWSVFPLLNTEAFF
.	.	TRBJ1-1	TRBV2	TGTGCCAGCAGTAGGGGGGGCCCCCAGGGAACTGAAGCTTTCTTT	CASSRGGPQGTEAFF
.	.	TRBJ2-7	TRBV6-6	TGTGCCAGCAGTAACAGGGCCCCCTACGAGCAGTACTTC	CASSNRAPYEQYF
.	.	TRBJ1-2	TRBV6-5	TGTGCCAGCACCGGCCCTGGGTTTGGCTACACCTTC	CASTGPGFGYTF
.	.	TRBJ1-6	TRBV10-3	TGTGCCATCACCCCGGGACCGCATAATTCACCCCTCCACTTT	CAITPGPHNSPLHF
TRBD1	.	TRBJ1-2	TRBV12-5	TGTGCTAGTGGTCCGGTTAGACAGGGTGTTGACTATGGCTACACCTTC	CASGPVRQGVDYGYTF